This passage covers 2 T cell receptor beta chains from one sample sequenced in a study of cytomegalovirus exposure and HLA in healthy donors. Primers for the PCR totalled 60 Vbeta and 13 Jbeta. Sequenced by immunoSEQ multiplex PCR; TCRdb stores in-frame clones only, minus some. The table has 75,000 to 90,000 clones, 78% seen once. Specimen: PBMCs. These receptors came from a middle-aged woman in good health and CMV-seropositive.

The gene calls are TRBV29-1 and TRBJ1-2; weak D call: TRBD1 (5 bases). The CDR3 totals 12 residues. Trimming shortened V by 3 bases and J by 7 bases, and 12 bases separated the two germline ends. The V gene's germline CDR1 is SQVTM and CDR2 ANQGSEA. As DNA, the CDR3 is TGCAGCGTTGACTTGCCGGGGGGTGGCTACACCTTC. As protein: CSVDLPGGGYTF.

The V call is TRBV27, the J call TRBJ2-5; 11 bases are shared with TRBD1. Germline V gene data show CDR1 as MNHEY and CDR2 as SMNVEV (reference sequence). CDR3 size: 15 residues. V shed 7 bases and J 5 bases; nucleotides not matched to a gene: 9. CDR3 bases: TGTGCCAGCACTACGTTCGGGACAGGGGGTGAGACCCAGTACTTC. It translates to CASTTFGTGGETQYF.